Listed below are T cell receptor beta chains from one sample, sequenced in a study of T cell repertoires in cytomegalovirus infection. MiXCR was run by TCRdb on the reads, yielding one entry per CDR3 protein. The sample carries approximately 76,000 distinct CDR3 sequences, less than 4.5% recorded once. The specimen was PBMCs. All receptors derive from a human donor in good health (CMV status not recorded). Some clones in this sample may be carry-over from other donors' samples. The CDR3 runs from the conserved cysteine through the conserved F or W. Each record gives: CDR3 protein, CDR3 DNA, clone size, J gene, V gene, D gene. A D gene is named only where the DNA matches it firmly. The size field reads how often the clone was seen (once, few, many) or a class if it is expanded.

CDR3aa: CSARLGTGWTDTQYF
CDR3nt: TGCAGTGCTCGACTCGGGACAGGGTGGACAGATACGCAGTATTTT
abundance: many
j_gene: TRBJ2-3
v_gene: TRBV20-1
d_gene: TRBD1

CDR3aa: CASQKNQLGQGDTEAFF
CDR3nt: TGTGCCAGCCAAAAGAACCAACTGGGACAGGGGGACACTGAAGCTTTCTTT
abundance: many
j_gene: TRBJ1-1
v_gene: TRBV2
d_gene: TRBD1

CDR3aa: CASSPGTGGFYGYTF
CDR3nt: TGTGCCAGCAGCCCAGGGACAGGGGGCTTCTATGGCTACACCTTC
abundance: many
j_gene: TRBJ1-2
v_gene: TRBV7-2
d_gene: TRBD1

CDR3aa: CASSPYWTSGGEETQYF
CDR3nt: TGTGCCAGCAGTCCATACTGGACTAGCGGGGGGGAAGAGACCCAGTACTTC
abundance: many
j_gene: TRBJ2-5
v_gene: TRBV28
d_gene: TRBD2

CDR3aa: CASRDTGLHEQYF
CDR3nt: TGTGCCAGCAGAGATACAGGGTTGCACGAGCAGTACTTC
abundance: many
j_gene: TRBJ2-7
v_gene: TRBV12-3/TRBV12-4
d_gene: -

CDR3aa: CASSRTDLNYGYTF
CDR3nt: TGTGCCAGCAGTCGGACAGACTTAAACTATGGCTACACCTTC
abundance: many
j_gene: TRBJ1-2
v_gene: TRBV11-2
d_gene: -

CDR3aa: CASSLAGTPEAFF
CDR3nt: TGTGCCAGCAGCTTAGCGGGGACTCCTGAAGCTTTCTTT
abundance: many
j_gene: TRBJ1-1
v_gene: TRBV11-2
d_gene: -

CDR3aa: CASRTGTDSQPQHF
CDR3nt: TGTGCCAGTAGGACCGGGACAGACAGTCAGCCCCAGCATTTT
abundance: many
j_gene: TRBJ1-5
v_gene: TRBV19
d_gene: TRBD1

CDR3aa: CSVVQSYEQYF
CDR3nt: TGCAGCGTTGTGCAGTCCTACGAGCAGTACTTC
abundance: many
j_gene: TRBJ2-7
v_gene: TRBV29-1
d_gene: -

CDR3aa: CASSPGTGGREQYF
CDR3nt: TGTGCCAGCAGCCCCGGGACAGGGGGGAGAGAGCAGTACTTC
abundance: many
j_gene: TRBJ2-7
v_gene: TRBV12-3/TRBV12-4
d_gene: TRBD1

CDR3aa: CASSPSVYGYTF
CDR3nt: TGTGCCAGCAGCCCCTCCGTCTATGGCTACACCTTC
abundance: many
j_gene: TRBJ1-2
v_gene: TRBV14
d_gene: -

CDR3aa: CASSLVSGLLSSGANVLTF
CDR3nt: TGTGCCAGCAGCTTAGTTTCGGGGCTACTGAGCTCTGGGGCCAACGTCCTGACTTTC
abundance: many
j_gene: TRBJ2-6
v_gene: TRBV7-6
d_gene: -

CDR3aa: CASSRHEALGDSPLHF
CDR3nt: TGTGCCAGCAGTCGTCACGAAGCCCTAGGGGATTCACCCCTCCACTTT
abundance: many
j_gene: TRBJ1-6
v_gene: TRBV28
d_gene: -

CDR3aa: CASSSRGSYNSPLHF
CDR3nt: TGTGCCAGCAGTTCCAGGGGCTCCTATAATTCACCCCTCCACTTT
abundance: many
j_gene: TRBJ1-6
v_gene: TRBV12-3/TRBV12-4
d_gene: -

CDR3aa: CSVDPGYTF
CDR3nt: TGCAGCGTTGACCCTGGCTACACCTTC
abundance: many
j_gene: TRBJ1-2
v_gene: TRBV29-1
d_gene: -

CDR3aa: CNPQGGPVTDTQYF
CDR3nt: TGCAACCCCCAGGGGGGGCCGGTCACAGATACGCAGTATTTT
abundance: many
j_gene: TRBJ2-3
v_gene: TRBV29-1
d_gene: -

CDR3aa: CASSDRDNSGNTIYF
CDR3nt: TGTGCCAGCAGTGACCGGGATAACTCTGGAAACACCATATATTTT
abundance: many
j_gene: TRBJ1-3
v_gene: TRBV6-1
d_gene: -

CDR3aa: CASSPKQGSDTQYF
CDR3nt: TGTGCCAGCAGTCCCAAACAGGGGTCAGATACGCAGTATTTT
abundance: many
j_gene: TRBJ2-3
v_gene: TRBV6-6
d_gene: TRBD1

CDR3aa: CSAREIGQGAAQPQHF
CDR3nt: TGCAGTGCTAGAGAGATAGGACAGGGGGCAGCTCAGCCCCAGCATTTT
abundance: many
j_gene: TRBJ1-5
v_gene: TRBV20-1
d_gene: TRBD1

CDR3aa: CASSEMSQYEQYF
CDR3nt: TGTGCCAGCAGTGAAATGTCCCAGTACGAGCAGTACTTC
abundance: many
j_gene: TRBJ2-7
v_gene: TRBV2
d_gene: -

CDR3aa: CASSSSLRDTEAFF
CDR3nt: TGTGCCAGCAGCTCTAGCCTCCGAGACACTGAAGCTTTCTTT
abundance: many
j_gene: TRBJ1-1
v_gene: TRBV7-8
d_gene: -

CDR3aa: CASSPMSVNQPQHF
CDR3nt: TGTGCCAGCAGCCCTATGTCGGTTAATCAGCCCCAGCATTTT
abundance: many
j_gene: TRBJ1-5
v_gene: TRBV4-2
d_gene: -

CDR3aa: CASSRFPDPGSADTQYF
CDR3nt: TGTGCCAGCAGCCGATTTCCCGACCCTGGTTCAGCAGATACGCAGTATTTT
abundance: many
j_gene: TRBJ2-3
v_gene: TRBV27
d_gene: -

CDR3aa: CASSSTGGTGELFF
CDR3nt: TGTGCCAGCAGTTCCACAGGGGGCACCGGGGAGCTGTTTTTT
abundance: many
j_gene: TRBJ2-2
v_gene: TRBV28
d_gene: TRBD1

CDR3aa: CASSQQGTGNDLLHF
CDR3nt: TGTGCCAGCAGCCAACAGGGGACAGGGAATGATCTCCTCCACTTT
abundance: many
j_gene: TRBJ1-6
v_gene: TRBV7-2
d_gene: TRBD1

CDR3aa: CASGEAEQFF
CDR3nt: TGTGCCAGCGGGGAGGCTGAGCAGTTCTTC
abundance: many
j_gene: TRBJ2-1
v_gene: TRBV27
d_gene: -

CDR3aa: CASSYSRSLGYGYTF
CDR3nt: TGTGCCAGCAGTTACTCCAGATCACTGGGGTATGGCTACACCTTC
abundance: many
j_gene: TRBJ1-2
v_gene: TRBV6-5
d_gene: -

CDR3aa: CASINRGRLNEQFF
CDR3nt: TGTGCCAGCATCAATAGGGGCCGGCTCAATGAGCAGTTCTTC
abundance: many
j_gene: TRBJ2-1
v_gene: TRBV28
d_gene: -

CDR3aa: CASSFERWSTEAFF
CDR3nt: TGTGCCAGCAGCTTCGAACGGTGGTCCACTGAAGCTTTCTTT
abundance: many
j_gene: TRBJ1-1
v_gene: TRBV5-5
d_gene: -

CDR3aa: CASSFRAGGTDTQYF
CDR3nt: TGTGCCAGCAGCTTTAGGGCGGGAGGCACAGATACGCAGTATTTT
abundance: many
j_gene: TRBJ2-3
v_gene: TRBV7-2
d_gene: TRBD2

CDR3aa: CASSLVMNTEAFF
CDR3nt: TGTGCCAGCAGCTTAGTCATGAACACTGAAGCTTTCTTT
abundance: many
j_gene: TRBJ1-1
v_gene: TRBV7-2
d_gene: -

CDR3aa: CASRNGDSGLNSPLHF
CDR3nt: TGTGCCAGCAGAAATGGGGACAGTGGATTAAATTCACCCCTCCACTTT
abundance: many
j_gene: TRBJ1-6
v_gene: TRBV12-3/TRBV12-4
d_gene: TRBD1